These 30 T cell receptor beta chains originate from one sample sequenced in a study of T cells in localized non-small cell lung cancer (dated by TCRdb to between 2020 and 2021). The library was produced with the immunoSEQ multiplex PCR assay. What TCRdb holds here is the immuneACCESS table cut down to in-frame rearrangements. Part of the clones is not present; checked against another copy, under half of the missing clones reflect an unresolved V gene, and the others are unexplained. For this sample the table gives roughly 76,000 clones, of which 80% were detected only once. The top ten constitute roughly a fifth of the sample. The material was PBMCs, obtained before any cancer treatment. The receptors were sampled from a man between 40 and 69 years old with stage II squamous cell lung carcinoma.

The rearrangement joins TRBV28 to TRBJ2-7; the D is unclear. V lost 7 bases and J 2 bases, leaving 9 bases between the germline ends. The CDR3 loop spans 12 amino acids. CDR1 MDHEN and CDR2 SYDVKM come from the germline V gene. The CDR3 DNA sequence: TGTGCCAGCACAAGGGATCCCTACGAGCAGTACTTC. This encodes CASTRDPYEQYF.

This clone has a handful of counts. The chain couples TRBV18 to TRBJ1-2; D unresolved. The CDR3 runs 15 residues. Germline V CDR1 and CDR2: KGHSH, LQKENI. The V gene lost 0 bases and the J gene lost 2 bases, with 10 bases spanning the gap. CDR3 sequence: CASSPPENGNYGYTF. The CDR3 DNA reads as TGTGCCAGCTCACCACCCGAAAACGGCAACTATGGCTACACCTTC.

The V and J genes are TRBV5-1 and TRBJ2-1, with TRBD1 identical over 10 bases. This CDR3 has 20 amino acids. The V gene's germline CDR1 is SGHRS and CDR2 YFSETQ. Trimming removed 4 bases from V and 4 bases from J; junction bases left unmatched: 20. The CDR3 coding sequence is TGCGCCAGCAGCCCCCGGGACAGGGGCCACCATCCGACGGAATACAATGAGCAGTTCTTC. It specifies CASSPRDRGHHPTEYNEQFF.

V and J are TRBV29-1 and TRBJ2-3; possible D gene TRBD2, 6 bases. Trimming removed 8 bases at V and 0 bases at J, with 12 bases between. Germline CDR1 SQVTM, CDR2 ANQGSEA. The CDR3 totals 13 residues. The CDR3: CSSGSGSTDTQYF. The CDR3 region has the DNA TGCAGCTCCGGGAGCGGGAGCACAGATACGCAGTATTTT.

The chain is built from TRBV5-1 and TRBJ2-2, with D perhaps TRBD2 (7 bases). The CDR3 contains 17 residues. The ends were cut back, 1 base at V and 2 bases at J, with 15 bases in the middle. Per the germline V gene, CDR1 is SGHRS and CDR2 is YFSETQ. The CDR3 reads CASSLYGGTLNTGELFF. The CDR3 nucleotides are TGCGCCAGCAGCTTGTACGGGGGGACACTTAACACCGGGGAGCTGTTTTTT.

A word on this clone: This CDR3 is also generated by other DNA sequences in the sample. V is TRBV29-1 and J is TRBJ2-5; weak D call: TRBD1 (5 bases). The germline CDR1 and CDR2 sequences are SQVTM and ANQGSEA. This CDR3 comprises 12 residues. V gave up 2 bases and J gave up 1 base, with 5 bases separating them. CDR3 in DNA: TGCAGCGTTGAACAGGGCCAAGAGACCCAGTACTTC. Its translation: CSVEQGQETQYF. The variable domain in full, completed from reference TRBV29-1 and TRBJ2-5, reads SAVISQKPSRDICQRGTSLTIQCQVDSQVTMMFWYRQQPGQSLTLIATANQGSEATYESGFVIDKFPISRPNLTFSTLTVSNMSPEDSSIYLCSVEQGQETQYFGPGTRLLVL.

V usage is TRBV5-1 and J usage is TRBJ2-5; no firm D call. Germline CDR1 and CDR2: SGHRS and YFSETQ. V lost 1 base and J 4 bases, leaving 8 bases between the germline ends. CDR3 length equals 13 residues. In DNA, the CDR3 is TGCGCCAGCAGCTTGAGGGAAGGAGAGACCCAGTACTTC. This gives the protein CASSLREGETQYF.

The chain is built from TRBV30 and TRBJ1-5, with D maybe TRBD1 (6 bases). Germline values: CDR1 GTSNPN, CDR2 SVGIG (reference sequence). The germline V and J ends were trimmed by 2 bases and 2 bases, with 10 bases remaining between them. The CDR3 length is 14 residues. In DNA form, the CDR3 reads TGTGCCTGGAGTTCAGGGGTACGCAATCAGCCCCAGCATTTT. Translated, it gives CAWSSGVRNQPQHF.

This clone was recorded only once. The chain is built from TRBV5-8 and TRBJ1-3; D is unclear. The CDR3 runs 14 residues. The germline CDR1 and CDR2 sequences are SGHTS and YDEGEE. Trimming cost V 2 bases and J 2 bases, with 8 bases left between them. Here the CDR3 DNA reads TGTGCCAGCAGCTTCCGGCGGGCTGGAAACACCATATATTTT. Residues: CASSFRRAGNTIYF.

This clone was counted only a few times. The genes are TRBV14 and TRBJ1-6; D not resolved. With 1 base removed from V and 9 bases from J, the gap between germline ends came to 7 bases. Germline CDR1 and CDR2: SGHDN and FVKESK. The CDR3 has 13 residues. CDR3 nucleotide sequence: TGTGCCAGCAGCCAAGTCCCCGCTTCACCCCTCCACTTT. This codes for CASSQVPASPLHF.

The chain couples TRBV7-9 to TRBJ1-4; D not certain. Germline lookup yields CDR1 SEHNR and CDR2 FQNEAQ (reference sequence). V was shortened by 1 base and J by 4 bases, with 7 bases between the two germline ends. The CDR3 runs 14 residues. For the CDR3, the DNA is TGTGCCAGCAGCTTAGGGGGTCTTAATGAAAAACTGTTTTTT. This gives the protein CASSLGGLNEKLFF.

This chain joins TRBV4-2 and TRBJ2-7; TRBD1 aligns across 7 bases. Trimming at V came to 1 base and at J to 5 bases, leaving 11 bases not matched to a gene. CDR3 length equals 16 residues. Germline loops: CDR1 LGHNA, CDR2 YNFKEQ. The CDR3 DNA reads TGTGCCAGCAGCCAAGTGACAGGGATCCGGACTCACGAGCAGTACTTC. It specifies CASSQVTGIRTHEQYF.

The chain uses TRBV10-2 and TRBJ1-5; perhaps TRBD1 as D (6 bases). The germline CDR1 and CDR2 sequences are WSHSY and SAAADI. The CDR3 is made up of 15 amino acids. Trimming stripped 3 bases from V and 1 base from J, with 10 bases between. CDR3 region: CASSDSDRSNQPQHF. The CDR3 DNA reads TGCGCCAGCAGTGACTCCGACAGGAGCAATCAGCCCCAGCATTTT.

This chain connects TRBV19 to TRBJ1-1; the match to TRBD1 covers 10 bases. In germline, CDR1 is LNHDA, CDR2 SQIVND (reference sequence). V lost 5 bases, J lost 4 bases, and 7 bases stayed unmatched. This CDR3 is built from 15 residues. The CDR3, as DNA: TGTGCCAGTAGTTCGGCGACAGGGGGCTTCACTGAAGCTTTCTTT. It encodes CASSSATGGFTEAFF.

DNA of the CDR3: TGTGCCATCAGTGAGTCCGGGAATCAGCCCCAGCATTTT. It yields the protein CAISESGNQPQHF. This chain joins TRBV10-3 and TRBJ1-5; D ambiguous. Trimming stripped 0 bases from V and 4 bases from J, with 4 bases between. The CDR3 is 13 residues long. Germline V gene data show CDR1 as ENHRY and CDR2 as SYGVKD.

This clone was counted only a few times. The J gene is TRBJ1-2, the V gene TRBV19; D not resolved. V was shortened by 5 bases and J by 8 bases, with 12 bases between the two germline ends. This CDR3 contains 12 residues. Looked up from germline, CDR1 is LNHDA and CDR2 is SQIVND (reference sequence). The CDR3 reads CASSPREGGYTF. For the CDR3, the DNA is TGTGCCAGTAGTCCCCGTGAGGGAGGCTACACCTTC.

The gene calls are TRBV6-5 and TRBJ2-7; D might be TRBD2 (6 bases). CDR1 MNHEY and CDR2 SVGAGI come from the germline V gene. The CDR3 runs to 11 residues. With 8 bases removed from V and 4 bases from J, the gap between germline ends came to 9 bases. The CDR3 is CASGGRYEQYF. Here the CDR3 DNA reads TGTGCCAGCGGTGGGAGGTACGAGCAGTACTTC.

The J gene is TRBJ1-3, the V gene TRBV18, with D unclear. Trimming took off 0 bases at V and 4 bases at J, with 13 bases between the two ends. Germline V gene lookup returns CDR1 KGHSH and CDR2 LQKENI. CDR3 length: 16 residues. In nucleotides, the CDR3 is TGTGCCAGCTCACCACCTGGGGTCGGTTCAGGAAACACCATATATTTT. Its protein product is CASSPPGVGSGNTIYF.

The chain couples TRBV27 to TRBJ1-1, with no clear D. Germline V CDR1 and CDR2: MNHEY, SMNVEV (reference sequence). The length of the CDR3 is 13 residues. Trimming took 2 bases from V and 4 from J, leaving 8 bases between them. In DNA form, the CDR3 reads TGTGCCAGCAGTTTAAGGACGAGCACTGAAGCTTTCTTT. Protein sequence: CASSLRTSTEAFF.

The rearrangement joins TRBV2 to TRBJ2-5, with 7 bases lining up with TRBD2. CDR1 SNHLY and CDR2 FYNNEI come from the germline V gene. The CDR3 runs to 15 residues. V trimming: 1 base; J trimming: 5 bases; junction bases outside the gene matches: 7. CDR3 in amino acids: CASSEVPGREETQYF. The CDR3 DNA reads TGTGCCAGCAGTGAAGTGCCAGGGAGGGAGGAGACCCAGTACTTC.

This clone was recorded a few times. V usage is TRBV5-8 and J usage is TRBJ1-1, with D possibly being TRBD1 (5 bases). The length of the CDR3 is 14 residues. Trimming shortened V by 2 bases and J by 5 bases, and 13 bases separated the two germline ends. The germline gives CDR1 SGHTS, CDR2 YDEGEE. The CDR3 region is CASSFRVGRTEAFF. The CDR3 nucleotides read TGTGCCAGCAGCTTCAGGGTCGGTCGGACTGAAGCTTTCTTT.

The V call is TRBV27, the J call TRBJ1-4; D unresolved. With 6 bases removed from V and 5 bases from J, the gap between germline ends came to 13 bases. This CDR3 spans 14 amino acids. The germline V gene encodes CDR1 MNHEY and CDR2 SMNVEV (reference sequence). Here the CDR3 reads CASSALGRNEKLFF. As DNA, the CDR3 is TGTGCCAGCAGCGCCTTGGGTCGGAATGAAAAACTGTTTTTT.

The V call is TRBV6-5, the J call TRBJ2-4; D might be TRBD1 (5 bases). Germline CDR1 MNHEY, CDR2 SVGAGI. The CDR3 covers 16 residues. Trimming stripped 4 bases from V and 0 bases from J, with 13 bases between. Here the CDR3 reads CASSSGLGLAKNIQYF. As DNA, the CDR3 is TGTGCCAGCAGTTCAGGGCTAGGCCTAGCCAAAAACATTCAGTACTTC.

The genes are TRBV6-5 and TRBJ1-2; the D is unclear. Germline-derived CDR1 and CDR2 are MNHEY and SVGAGI. With 1 base removed from V and 8 bases from J, the gap between germline ends came to 17 bases. The CDR3 is 15 residues long. This CDR3 reads CASSYYSAALEGYTF. CDR3 DNA: TGTGCCAGCAGTTACTACTCCGCCGCCTTGGAGGGCTACACCTTC.

The CDR3 nucleotides are TGCGCCAGCAGCTTGGGGGGGACAGATAACTATGGCTACACCTTC. Translation: CASSLGGTDNYGYTF. V is TRBV5-1 and J is TRBJ1-2, with 7 bases that match TRBD1. This CDR3 contains 15 residues. V lost 0 bases, J lost 1 base, and 3 bases stayed unmatched. CDR1 and CDR2 from the germline V gene are SGHRS and YFSETQ.

On this clone: Other DNA sequences in the same sample also yield this CDR3. V gene TRBV9 combines with J gene TRBJ2-7, with 10 bases identical to TRBD1. Per the germline V gene, CDR1 is SGDLS and CDR2 is YYNGEE. Unmatched junction bases numbered 1, after V lost 3 bases and J lost 4 bases. The CDR3 runs 13 residues. The CDR3 bases are TGTGCCAGCAGCGGACAGGGGGCTTACGAGCAGTACTTC. This sequence encodes CASSGQGAYEQYF.

V usage is TRBV9 and J usage is TRBJ1-6, with 11 bases identical to TRBD1. V shed 7 bases and J 3 bases; nucleotides not matched to a gene: 9. Germline V CDR1 and CDR2: SGDLS, YYNGEE. The CDR3 consists of 17 residues. The CDR3 loop reads CASDPGTGGNYNSPLHF. CDR3 DNA sequence: TGTGCCAGCGACCCCGGGACAGGGGGGAACTATAATTCACCCCTCCACTTT.

The chain recombines TRBV9 with TRBJ2-7, with TRBD2 matching over 10 bases. V was clipped by 4 bases and J by 5 bases; unmatched bases: 6. Germline V gene sequence: CDR1 SGDLS, CDR2 YYNGEE. This CDR3 comprises 14 residues. The CDR3 bases are TGTGCCAGCAGCCCTAGCGGGGGCGGCGACGAGCAGTACTTC. It translates to CASSPSGGGDEQYF.

This clone was observed a single time. The chain carries TRBV7-9 and TRBJ1-5; no clear D. V shed 2 bases and J shed 3 bases, with 5 bases lying between them. Germline V lookup: CDR1 SEHNR, CDR2 FQNEAQ (reference sequence). This CDR3 is 13 amino acids long. This CDR3 reads CASSLSSNQPQHF. The CDR3 nucleotides read TGTGCCAGCAGCTTATCCTCCAATCAGCCCCAGCATTTT.

This clone has only a few counts. The V call is TRBV7-8, the J call TRBJ2-7, with 15 bases fitting TRBD2. The V gene end was trimmed by 8 bases and the J gene end by 5 bases; junction bases not matched to a gene: 1. Germline V gene sequence: CDR1 SGHVS, CDR2 FQNEAQ. CDR3 size: 13 residues. The CDR3 DNA is TGTGCCAGCGGACTAGCGGGAGGGGACGAGCAGTACTTC. Translating gives CASGLAGGDEQYF.